One sample yielded the 9 T cell receptor beta chains listed below, sequenced in a study of PD-1 blockade in classical Hodgkin lymphoma. Sequenced by immunoSEQ multiplex PCR; TCRdb stores in-frame clones only, minus some. The table includes over 20,000 clones, roughly 84% detected once. All trial patients relapsed after autologous stem cell transplantation. Thawed PBMCs yielded CD4+ T cells through magnetic negative selection. Sample: CD4+ T cells from blood, taken at baseline. These receptors came from a human donor with classical Hodgkin lymphoma.

This chain links TRBV6-5 with TRBJ2-3; D remains unclear. There are 14 residues in the CDR3. The germline V gene has CDR1 MNHEY and CDR2 SVGAGI. Trimming removed 6 bases from V and 0 bases from J, with 10 bases in between. The CDR3 is CASRFLGSTDTQYF. In nucleotides, the CDR3 is TGTGCCAGCAGGTTCCTCGGTAGCACAGATACGCAGTATTTT.

V and J are TRBV7-2 and TRBJ2-5; maybe TRBD2 (7 bases). Germline V gene data show CDR1 as SGHTA and CDR2 as FQGNSA. V gave up 3 bases and J gave up 5 bases, with 13 bases separating them. The CDR3 loop spans 14 amino acids. The CDR3 spells CASSFKGGAETQYF. The CDR3, as DNA: TGTGCCAGCAGCTTTAAGGGGGGGGCGGAGACCCAGTACTTC.

V gene TRBV11-2 combines with J gene TRBJ1-2, with 7 bases aligning to TRBD1. This CDR3 is 14 amino acids long. V was clipped by 5 bases and J by 0 bases; unmatched bases: 3. In germline, CDR1 is SGHAT, CDR2 FQNNGV. CDR3 in amino acids: CASSRQGANYGYTF. Here the CDR3 DNA reads TGTGCCAGCAGCCGACAGGGAGCTAACTATGGCTACACCTTC.

The rearrangement uses TRBV30 and TRBJ2-7; no firm D call. This CDR3 has 11 amino acids. CDR1 GTSNPN and CDR2 SVGIG come from the germline V gene (reference sequence). The V gene lost 3 bases and the J gene lost 7 bases, with 10 bases spanning the gap. The DNA for the CDR3 is TGTGCCTGGAGCGAGTACGTAGAGCAGTACTTC. This encodes CAWSEYVEQYF. Full variable domain (rest looked up from reference TRBV30 and TRBJ2-7): SQTIHQWPATLVQPVGSPLSLECTVEGTSNPNLYWYRQAAGRGLQLLFYSVGIGQISSEVPQNLSASRPQDRQFILSSKKLLLSDSGFYLCAWSEYVEQYFGPGTRLTVT.

The genes are TRBV5-1 and TRBJ1-4; D is unresolved. Germline V gene data show CDR1 as SGHRS and CDR2 as YFSETQ. CDR3 length: 18 residues. Trimming took off 1 base at V and 0 bases at J, with 16 bases between the two ends. CDR3 coding DNA: TGCGCCAGCAGCTTGAGTATAATGGGCGGCGCAACTAATGAAAAACTGTTTTTT. This codes for CASSLSIMGGATNEKLFF. The complete variable domain, with remaining parts taken from reference TRBV5-1 and TRBJ1-4, reads KAGVTQTPRYLIKTRGQQVTLSCSPISGHRSVSWYQQTPGQGLQFLFEYFSETQRNKGNFPGRFSGRQFSNSRSEMNVSTLELGDSALYLCASSLSIMGGATNEKLFFGSGTQLSVL.

This chain links TRBV9 with TRBJ2-5; D remains ambiguous. Germline-derived CDR1 and CDR2 are SGDLS and YYNGEE. With 2 bases removed from V and 5 bases from J, the gap between germline ends came to 19 bases. The CDR3 is 16 amino acids. The CDR3 bases are TGTGCCAGCAGCGTGTTGGGCACTACCACAAGGGAGACCCAGTACTTC. Translated: CASSVLGTTTRETQYF.

This CDR3 reads CASSPPGATEAFF. The CDR3 DNA sequence: TGTGCCAGCAGTCCTCCGGGGGCCACTGAAGCTTTCTTT. The rearrangement links TRBV25-1 to TRBJ1-1, with D possibly being TRBD1 (6 bases). Germline assignment: CDR1 MGHDK and CDR2 SYGVNS. Trimming removed 5 bases from V and 4 bases from J, with 11 bases in between. The CDR3 covers 13 residues.

The rearrangement joins TRBV30 to TRBJ2-5; weak D call: TRBD1 (6 bases). Trimming removed 5 bases at V and 4 bases at J, with 26 bases between. CDR3 size: 17 residues. CDR1 is GTSNPN, CDR2 SVGIG, per germline (reference sequence). CDR3: CAWSKGVTQGPGETQYF. The CDR3 coding sequence is TGTGCCTGGTCCAAAGGCGTAACACAGGGCCCCGGAGAGACCCAGTACTTC. Full variable domain (remainder filled in from reference TRBV30 and TRBJ2-5): SQTIHQWPATLVQPVGSPLSLECTVEGTSNPNLYWYRQAAGRGLQLLFYSVGIGQISSEVPQNLSASRPQDRQFILSSKKLLLSDSGFYLCAWSKGVTQGPGETQYFGPGTRLLVL.

The chain joins TRBV19 to TRBJ1-5; the match to TRBD1 covers 9 bases. The CDR3 contains 14 residues. V dropped 6 bases and J dropped 4; count of bases not matched to a gene: 4. CDR1 is LNHDA and CDR2 is SQIVND in the germline V gene (reference sequence). CDR3 residues: CASRVGQGNQPQHF. The CDR3 DNA reads TGTGCCAGTAGAGTTGGACAGGGGAATCAGCCCCAGCATTTT.